This T cell receptor (beta chain) was captured by sequencing in a study of blood T cell repertoires in COVID-19. Clones were sequenced by immunoSEQ multiplex PCR, and TCRdb holds only the in-frame ones, with some missing. Of 310,000 or so clones in the sample, roughly 86% were seen once. The CDR3 loop spans 15 amino acids. Germline CDR1 SGHTA, CDR2 FQGTGA. V dropped 5 bases and J dropped 0 bases, with 8 bases sitting between them. This receptor was identified in a man aged 25-45 years with COVID-19, enrolled during active disease. V and J are TRBV7-3 and TRBJ2-6; the D is unclear. The specimen was peripheral blood. The CDR3 nucleotides are TGTGCCAGCAGCGATTACAACTCTGGGGCCAACGTCCTGACTTTC. It encodes CASSDYNSGANVLTF.